What follows are 7 T cell receptor beta chains derived from one specimen sequenced in a study of blood T cell repertoires in COVID-19. This table comes from immunoSEQ multiplex PCR, and its TCRdb copy is limited to in-frame clones, with some not included. This table holds tens of thousands of clones, more than 75% found once. The sequencing input was peripheral blood. These receptors all come from a man aged 60 to 75 with acute or convalescent COVID-19.

The genes are TRBV7-2 and TRBJ1-6; 10 bases fit TRBD1. Germline V lookup: CDR1 SGHTA, CDR2 FQGNSA. Unmatched junction bases numbered 6, after V lost 1 base and J lost 3 bases. The CDR3 is made up of 18 amino acids. The CDR3 protein is CASSLGRTGGGYNSPLHF. CDR3 coding DNA: TGTGCCAGCAGCTTAGGAAGGACAGGGGGAGGCTATAATTCACCCCTCCACTTT.

This clone was detected only once. The genes are TRBV5-8 and TRBJ1-5; no clear D. This CDR3 comprises 16 residues. V lost 0 bases and J lost 3, with 13 bases in between. Germline V lookup: CDR1 SGHTS, CDR2 YDEGEE. DNA of the CDR3: TGTGCCAGCAGCTTGGAGCTCCGGGGTAACAATCAGCCCCAGCATTTT. Encoded protein: CASSLELRGNNQPQHF.

This clone appeared once. This sequence joins TRBV24-1 and TRBJ1-1; 7 nucleotides match TRBD1. Germline assignment: CDR1 KGHDR and CDR2 SFDVKD. Losses at the gene ends were 3 bases for V and 2 bases for J; bases not matched to a gene: 5. The CDR3 is made up of 15 amino acids. The CDR3 region is CATSDIGTVNTEAFF. CDR3 nucleotide sequence: TGTGCCACCAGTGATATAGGGACAGTCAACACTGAAGCTTTCTTT.

The chain carries TRBV5-1 and TRBJ1-2, with TRBD1 matching over 8 bases. The CDR3 totals 13 residues. J lost 3 bases, V lost 4 bases, and 2 bases had no gene match. Germline-derived CDR1 and CDR2 are SGHRS and YFSETQ. CDR3 in amino acids: CASSATGDYGYTF. For the CDR3, the DNA is TGCGCCAGCAGCGCGACAGGGGACTATGGCTACACCTTC.

V and J are TRBV18 and TRBJ1-2, with D perhaps matching TRBD1 (5 bases). The germline gives CDR1 KGHSH, CDR2 LQKENI. The CDR3 has 14 amino acids. V gave up 3 bases and J gave up 4 bases, with 12 bases separating them. This CDR3 reads CASSPEGIGYGYTF. CDR3 coding DNA: TGTGCCAGCTCACCGGAGGGGATAGGCTATGGCTACACCTTC.

V and J are TRBV5-5 and TRBJ1-6, with 10 bases matching TRBD1. The V segment lost 0 bases and the J segment 9 bases; nucleotides outside the gene matches: 3. The V gene's germline CDR1 is SGHKS and CDR2 YYEKEE (reference sequence). The CDR3 length is 15 residues. The DNA for the CDR3 is TGTGCCAGCAGCTTGGGACAGGGGGCCGGTTCACCCCTCCACTTT. Its translation is CASSLGQGAGSPLHF.

The chain recombines TRBV14 with TRBJ1-1; D is ambiguous. The CDR3 loop spans 13 amino acids. The V end was cut by 3 bases, the J end by 3 bases, with 8 bases between. Germline V gene sequence: CDR1 SGHDN, CDR2 FVKESK. CDR3 DNA: TGTGCCAGCAGCCACCGAGAACACACTGAAGCTTTCTTT. It codes for CASSHREHTEAFF.